Included here is one TCR beta chain sequence, with context. Its antigen is not known. These data come from a study of blood T cells in healthy people across ages. Study-wide results and caveats: The recorded TCR beta diversity per million T cells decreased in a roughly linear manner with age.

Through a sample-barcoded 5' primer and a J-beta primer mix, a second PCR was run for roughly 7 to 12 cycles. MiXCR, run by TCRdb on the 5' RACE reads, gives a single entry per CDR3 protein. The sample includes 800,000 to 900,000 distinct CDR3 sequences, 62% of them seen just once. This TCR was sampled from a man aged 25 to 45 in good health. The sample consisted of blood.

In DNA, the CDR3 is TGCAGTGCTCACAGGGGAAGAAATGGCTACACCTTC. This translates into CSAHRGRNGYTF. The rearrangement links TRBV20-1 to TRBJ1-2; 7 positions match TRBD1. Germline-derived CDR1 and CDR2 are DFQATT and SNEGSKA (reference sequence). The CDR3 consists of 12 residues. The junction had 6 bases not matched to a gene; V was cut back by 5 bases and J by 6 bases.